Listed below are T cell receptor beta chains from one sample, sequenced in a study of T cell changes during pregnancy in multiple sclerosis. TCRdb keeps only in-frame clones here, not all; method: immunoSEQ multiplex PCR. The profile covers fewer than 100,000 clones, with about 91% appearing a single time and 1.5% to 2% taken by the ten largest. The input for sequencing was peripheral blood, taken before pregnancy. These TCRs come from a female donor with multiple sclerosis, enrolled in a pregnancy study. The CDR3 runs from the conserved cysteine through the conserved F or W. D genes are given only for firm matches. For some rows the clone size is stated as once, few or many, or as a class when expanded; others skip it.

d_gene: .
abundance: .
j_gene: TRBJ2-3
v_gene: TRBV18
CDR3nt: TGTGCCAGCTCACCGGAGGGAGATACGCAGTATTTT
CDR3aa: CASSPEGDTQYF

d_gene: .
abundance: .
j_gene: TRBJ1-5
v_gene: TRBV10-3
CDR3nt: TGTGCCATCAGTGAGGGAGTCATCGGCAATCAGCCCCAGCATTTT
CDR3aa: CAISEGVIGNQPQHF

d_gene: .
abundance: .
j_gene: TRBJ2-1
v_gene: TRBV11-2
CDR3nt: TGTGCCAGCAGCCCTAGGGGGGGGACCTCCTACAATGAGCAGTTCTTC
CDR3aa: CASSPRGGTSYNEQFF

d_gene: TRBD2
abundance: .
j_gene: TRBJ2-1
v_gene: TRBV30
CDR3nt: TGTGCCTGGAGCAGTCTAGCGGATTACAATGAGCAGTTCTTC
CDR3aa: CAWSSLADYNEQFF

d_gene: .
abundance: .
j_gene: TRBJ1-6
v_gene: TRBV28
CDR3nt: TGTGCCAGCAGTACGCTCCAGGGAGGGGATAATTCACCCCTCCACTTT
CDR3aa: CASSTLQGGDNSPLHF

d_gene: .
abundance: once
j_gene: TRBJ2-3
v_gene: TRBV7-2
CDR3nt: TGTGCCAGCAGCTCGAGTTCGGGCACAGATACGCAGTATTTT
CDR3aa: CASSSSSGTDTQYF

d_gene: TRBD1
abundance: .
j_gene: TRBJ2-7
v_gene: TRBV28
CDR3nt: TGTGCCAGCAGTTTAAGGGATCACAGGGGATACGAGCAGTACTTC
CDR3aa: CASSLRDHRGYEQYF

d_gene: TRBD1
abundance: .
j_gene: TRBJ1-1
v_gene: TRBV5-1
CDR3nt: TGCGCCAGCAGCTTGCTCGGGACAGTGAACACTGAAGCTTTCTTT
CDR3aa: CASSLLGTVNTEAFF

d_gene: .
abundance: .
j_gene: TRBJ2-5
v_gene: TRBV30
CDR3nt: TGTGCCTGGAGTGTAACTGTGGAGACCCAGTACTTC
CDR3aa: CAWSVTVETQYF

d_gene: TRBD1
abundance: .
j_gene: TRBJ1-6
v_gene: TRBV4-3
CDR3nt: TGCGCCAGCAGCCAAGGTGTCAACCGCCGGGACAGCAATTCACCCCTCCACTTT
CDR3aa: CASSQGVNRRDSNSPLHF

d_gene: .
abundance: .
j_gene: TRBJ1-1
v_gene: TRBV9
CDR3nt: TGTGCCAGCAGTTTTACAGGGATAGGGGGCACTGAAGCTTTCTTT
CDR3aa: CASSFTGIGGTEAFF

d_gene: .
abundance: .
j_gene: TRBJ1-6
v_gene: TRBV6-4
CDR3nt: TGTGCCAGCAGTGAACAGGGATCCCATAATTCACCCCTCCACTTT
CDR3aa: CASSEQGSHNSPLHF

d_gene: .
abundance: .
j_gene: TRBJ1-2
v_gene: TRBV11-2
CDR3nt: TGTGCCAGCAGCGGAGCACCGGGGGGCGGCTACACCTTC
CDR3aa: CASSGAPGGGYTF

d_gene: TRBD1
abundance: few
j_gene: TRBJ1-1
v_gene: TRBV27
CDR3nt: TGTGCCAGCAGAGCCTCGGGACAGGGAACAGGTGAAGCTTTCTTT
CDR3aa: CASRASGQGTGEAFF

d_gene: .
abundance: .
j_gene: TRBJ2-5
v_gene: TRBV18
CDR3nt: TGTGCCAGCTCACCCGCCATGGGACTTTTCCAAGAGACCCAGTACTTC
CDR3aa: CASSPAMGLFQETQYF

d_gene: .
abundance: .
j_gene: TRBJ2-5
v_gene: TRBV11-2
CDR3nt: TGTGCCAGCACCTTAGGTGTCTTAGAGACCCAGTACTTC
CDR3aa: CASTLGVLETQYF

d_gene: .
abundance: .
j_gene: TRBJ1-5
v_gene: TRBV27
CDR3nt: TGTGCCAGCAGTTTACGCGGTAGCAATCAGCCCCAGCATTTT
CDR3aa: CASSLRGSNQPQHF

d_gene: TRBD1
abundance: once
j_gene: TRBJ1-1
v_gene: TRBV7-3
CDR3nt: TGTGCCAGCAGCCCCGGGACAGGGGGAAGGAGCACTGAAGCTTTCTTT
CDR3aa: CASSPGTGGRSTEAFF

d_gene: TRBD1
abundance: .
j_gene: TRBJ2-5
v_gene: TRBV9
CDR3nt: TGTGCCAGCAGCCCGGGACAGGTCGGAGAGACCCAGTACTTC
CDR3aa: CASSPGQVGETQYF

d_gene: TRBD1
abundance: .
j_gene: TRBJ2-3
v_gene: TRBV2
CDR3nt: TGTGCCAGCAGGCCACAGGGGGCGCCGGGAGATACGCAGTATTTT
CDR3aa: CASRPQGAPGDTQYF

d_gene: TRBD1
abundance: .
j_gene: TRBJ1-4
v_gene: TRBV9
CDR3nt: TGTGCCAGCAGCGTAGAACAGGGGTCTAAACTGTTTTTT
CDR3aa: CASSVEQGSKLFF

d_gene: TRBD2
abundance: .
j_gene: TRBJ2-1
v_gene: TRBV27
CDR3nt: TGTGCCAGCAGTTTAGTGCGGGGGGGCCCCAATGAGCAGTTCTTC
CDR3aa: CASSLVRGGPNEQFF

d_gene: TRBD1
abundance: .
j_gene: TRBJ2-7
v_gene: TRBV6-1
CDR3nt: TGTGCCAGCAGTGAACGGTGGCGGACAGGGGGTGACGAGCAGTACTTC
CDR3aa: CASSERWRTGGDEQYF

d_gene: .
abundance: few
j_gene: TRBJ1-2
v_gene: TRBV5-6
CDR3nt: TGTGCCAGCAAAGGGGTATATGGCTACACCTTC
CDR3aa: CASKGVYGYTF

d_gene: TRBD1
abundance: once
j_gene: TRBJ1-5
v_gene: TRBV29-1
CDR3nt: TGCAGCGTTGCCGGGACAGGGGATGGACCCCAGCATTTT
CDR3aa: CSVAGTGDGPQHF

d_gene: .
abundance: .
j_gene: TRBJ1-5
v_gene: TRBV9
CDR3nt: TGTGCCAGCAGCGCAGCGTCAGGGGCGCCCCAGCATTTT
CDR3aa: CASSAASGAPQHF

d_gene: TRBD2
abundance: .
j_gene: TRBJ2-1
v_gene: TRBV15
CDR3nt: TGTGCCACCAGCAGAGATGAGTATTTCGGCGGGGGGGCAGGCAATGAGCAGTTCTTC
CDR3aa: CATSRDEYFGGGAGNEQFF

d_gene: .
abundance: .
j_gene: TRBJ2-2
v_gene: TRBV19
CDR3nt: TGTGCCAGTAGTATCGTCAGGAACACCGGGGAGCTGTTTTTT
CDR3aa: CASSIVRNTGELFF

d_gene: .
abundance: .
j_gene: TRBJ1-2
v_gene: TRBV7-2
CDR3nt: TGTGCCAGCAGCTTAGAGTTTCAGGACTATGGCTACACCTTC
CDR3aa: CASSLEFQDYGYTF

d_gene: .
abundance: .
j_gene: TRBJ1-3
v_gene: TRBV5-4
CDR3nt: TGTGCCAGCAGCCTCCCCAGAGGAAACACCATATATTTT
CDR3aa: CASSLPRGNTIYF

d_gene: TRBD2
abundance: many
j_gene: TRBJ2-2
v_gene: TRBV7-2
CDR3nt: TGTGCCAGCAGCTTTCTAGCGGGGGTAATAGCCGGGGAGCTGTTTTTT
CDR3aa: CASSFLAGVIAGELFF

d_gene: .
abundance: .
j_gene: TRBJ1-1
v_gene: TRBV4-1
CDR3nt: TGCGCCAGCAGCCGAACCCTAGCTACGGAAAACACTGAAGCTTTCTTT
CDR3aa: CASSRTLATENTEAFF

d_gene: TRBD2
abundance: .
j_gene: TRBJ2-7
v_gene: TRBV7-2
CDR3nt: TGTGCCAGCAGCATCATAGCGGGGGCCCCCTACGAGCAGTACTTC
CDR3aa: CASSIIAGAPYEQYF

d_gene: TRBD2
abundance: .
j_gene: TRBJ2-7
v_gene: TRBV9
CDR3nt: TGTGCCAGCAGCGCCTCGGGGGGGGTATCCTACGAGCAGTACTTC
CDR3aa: CASSASGGVSYEQYF

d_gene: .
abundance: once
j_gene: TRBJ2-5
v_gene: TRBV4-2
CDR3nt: TGTGCCAGCAGCCAAGACGGGAGGGGGCCGGGGGAGACCCAGTACTTC
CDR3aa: CASSQDGRGPGETQYF

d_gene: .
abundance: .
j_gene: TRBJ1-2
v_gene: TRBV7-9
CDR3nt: TGTGCCAGCAGCTTAGTTTCGGGGTATGGCTACACCTTC
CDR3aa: CASSLVSGYGYTF

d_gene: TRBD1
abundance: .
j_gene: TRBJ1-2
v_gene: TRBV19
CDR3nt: TGTGCCACCTCTTGGGACAGGAGGCTCGGTGGCTACACCTTC
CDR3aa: CATSWDRRLGGYTF

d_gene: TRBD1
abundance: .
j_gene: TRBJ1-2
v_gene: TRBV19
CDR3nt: TGTGCCAGTAGTCCTCCGGGACAGGAAATCTATGGCTACACCTTC
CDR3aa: CASSPPGQEIYGYTF

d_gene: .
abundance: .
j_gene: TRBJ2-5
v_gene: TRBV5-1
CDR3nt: TGCGCCAGCAGCTTGGAGACAGGAGAAGAGACCCAGTACTTC
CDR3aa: CASSLETGEETQYF

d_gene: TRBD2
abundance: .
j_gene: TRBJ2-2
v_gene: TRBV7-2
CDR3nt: TGTGCCAGCAGCTTATGGGAGGGCACCGGGGAGCTGTTTTTT
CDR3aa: CASSLWEGTGELFF

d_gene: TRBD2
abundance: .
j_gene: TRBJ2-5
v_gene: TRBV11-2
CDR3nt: TGTGCCAGCAGCTTAGATGGCGGGGGGGCCGAGACCCAGTACTTC
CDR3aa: CASSLDGGGAETQYF

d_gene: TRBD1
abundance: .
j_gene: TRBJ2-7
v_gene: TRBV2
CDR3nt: TGTGCCAGCAGTTTCCCCGGGACAGGAAAAAGCTACGAGCAGTACTTC
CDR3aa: CASSFPGTGKSYEQYF

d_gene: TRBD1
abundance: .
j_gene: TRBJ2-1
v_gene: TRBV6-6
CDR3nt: TGTGCCAGCAGTCGGGGACAGGGGTTAAATGAGCAGTTCTTC
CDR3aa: CASSRGQGLNEQFF

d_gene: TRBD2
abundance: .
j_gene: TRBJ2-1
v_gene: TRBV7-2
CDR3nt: TGTGCCAGCAGCCAGTCTAGCGGGGCCCTTTCCTACAATGAGCAGTTCTTC
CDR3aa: CASSQSSGALSYNEQFF

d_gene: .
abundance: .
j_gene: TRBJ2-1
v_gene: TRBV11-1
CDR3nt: TGTGCCAGCAGCTTATCGCCCGGGATGCAGTTCTTC
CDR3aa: CASSLSPGMQFF

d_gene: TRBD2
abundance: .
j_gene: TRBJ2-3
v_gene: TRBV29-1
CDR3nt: TGCAGCGTTGACAGCGGGGGGGCCACAGATACGCAGTATTTT
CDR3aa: CSVDSGGATDTQYF

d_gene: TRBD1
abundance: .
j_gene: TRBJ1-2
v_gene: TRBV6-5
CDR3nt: TGTGCCAGCAGCCCCGACAGGGGCTATGGCTACACCTTC
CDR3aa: CASSPDRGYGYTF

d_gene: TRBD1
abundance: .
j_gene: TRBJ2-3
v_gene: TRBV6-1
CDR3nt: TGTGCCAGCAACCTCGGGACAGGGCGCACAGATACGCAGTATTTT
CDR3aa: CASNLGTGRTDTQYF